This T cell receptor beta chain was found in a study of T cells in localized non-small cell lung cancer. The V and J ends lost 5 bases and 7 bases, in that order; junction bases with no gene match: 10. The germline V gene encodes CDR1 MDHEN and CDR2 SYDVKM. The CDR3 consists of 15 residues. The protocol was immunoSEQ multiplex PCR, while the TCRdb copy is restricted to in-frame clones and leaves out a portion. The table lists about 41,000 clones, 75% to 85% of them singletons. The chain is built from TRBV28 and TRBJ2-1, with TRBD2 matching over 8 bases. This receptor was obtained from a man between 40 and 69 years old with stage II lung adenocarcinoma. The material sequenced was PBMCs, taken before any cancer treatment. For the CDR3, the DNA is TGTGCCAGCAGTCCGCCAGCGGGAGTGGAGAATGAGCAGTTCTTC. This codes for CASSPPAGVENEQFF.